The 15 T cell receptor beta chains in this list originate from one sample, sequenced in a study of cytomegalovirus exposure and HLA in healthy donors. A multiplex PCR was run with 60 Vbeta primers and 13 Jbeta primers. Only in-frame clones appear in the TCRdb table, and some are missing; sequencing was by immunoSEQ multiplex PCR. The data contain about 210,000 clones, around nine tenths of them singletons. Specimen: PBMCs. The receptor source for this set is a woman aged 25 to 39 in good health and CMV-seronegative.

This chain links TRBV5-1 with TRBJ2-7; 10 positions agree with TRBD1. The CDR3 spans 14 residues. Germline V gene lookup returns CDR1 SGHRS and CDR2 YFSETQ. The V gene end was trimmed by 2 bases and the J gene end by 5 bases; junction bases not matched to a gene: 4. The CDR3 region is CASSFVGTGDEQYF. CDR3 coding DNA: TGCGCCAGCAGCTTTGTAGGGACAGGGGACGAGCAGTACTTC.

V and J are TRBV13 and TRBJ2-3; no clear D. The CDR3 loop spans 14 amino acids. Germline V CDR1 and CDR2: PRHDT, FYEKMQ (reference sequence). The ends were cut back, 0 bases at V and 2 bases at J, with 6 bases in the middle. DNA for the CDR3: TGTGCCAGCAGCTTAGGCCTAAACACAGATACGCAGTATTTT. Protein sequence: CASSLGLNTDTQYF. The whole variable domain, remainder taken from reference TRBV13 and TRBJ2-3, is AAGVIQSPRHLIKEKRETATLKCYPIPRHDTVYWYQQGPGQDPQFLISFYEKMQSDKGSIPDRFSAQQFSDYHSELNMSSLELGDSALYFCASSLGLNTDTQYFGPGTRLTVL.

This chain joins TRBV7-2 and TRBJ1-2; D is possibly TRBD1 (5 bases). The V and J ends lost 5 bases and 6 bases respectively, with 13 bases between them. CDR3 length equals 13 residues. The germline V gene has CDR1 SGHTA and CDR2 FQGNSA. CDR3 sequence reads: CASSPQGRNGYTF. The CDR3 DNA is TGTGCCAGCAGCCCGCAGGGTAGGAATGGCTACACCTTC.

The rearrangement uses TRBV19 and TRBJ2-7; the match to TRBD2 covers 7 bases. CDR1 and CDR2 (germline): LNHDA, SQIVND (reference sequence). This CDR3 comprises 15 residues. V shed 5 bases, J shed 0 bases, and the junction held 7 bases outside the gene matches. This CDR3 is CASSFQAGNSYEQYF. For the CDR3, the DNA is TGTGCCAGTAGTTTTCAAGCGGGGAACTCCTACGAGCAGTACTTC.

This rearrangement joins TRBV28 to TRBJ1-2; D is perhaps TRBD1 (5 bases). CDR3 length: 12 amino acids. V was shortened by 7 bases and J by 6 bases, with 12 bases between the two germline ends. The germline V gene encodes CDR1 MDHEN and CDR2 SYDVKM. CDR3: CASNRGRDGYTF. The CDR3 DNA sequence: TGTGCCAGCAACCGGGGGAGAGATGGCTACACCTTC.

This rearrangement joins TRBV10-2 to TRBJ2-2, with D maybe TRBD1 (5 bases). Trimming took off 2 bases at V and 4 bases at J, with 11 bases between the two ends. The CDR3 totals 15 residues. CDR1 is WSHSY, CDR2 SAAADI, per germline. The CDR3 region has the DNA TGCGCCAGCAGTGAGGCCCCAGGGTTCACCGGGGAGCTGTTTTTT. Its protein is CASSEAPGFTGELFF.

The CDR3 DNA reads TGTGCCAGCAGCTGGGGACAGGGGTACGAGCAGTACTTC. As protein: CASSWGQGYEQYF. This rearrangement joins TRBV7-3 to TRBJ2-7; the match to TRBD1 covers 10 bases. V lost 4 bases and J lost 4; bases outside the gene matches: 1. Germline values: CDR1 SGHTA, CDR2 FQGTGA. CDR3 size: 13 residues.

The chain uses TRBV10-2 and TRBJ2-1; TRBD2 matches at 10 bases. J lost 8 bases, V lost 6 bases, and 13 bases had no gene match. This CDR3 spans 16 amino acids. Per germline, CDR1 WSHSY and CDR2 SAAADI. The CDR3 is CASSLSGGPNVDEQFF. The CDR3 DNA reads TGCGCCAGCAGCCTTAGCGGGGGGCCCAATGTCGATGAGCAGTTCTTC.

This clone appeared a single time. DNA for the CDR3: TGTGCCTGGAGTGTTCTAGCGGGCCACAATGAGCAGTTCTTC. Protein sequence: CAWSVLAGHNEQFF. The chain uses TRBV30 and TRBJ2-1; TRBD2 aligns across 8 bases. Germline lookup yields CDR1 GTSNPN and CDR2 SVGIG (reference sequence). The CDR3 extends over 14 amino acids. With V trimmed by 0 bases and J by 5 bases, 3 bases remained unmatched.

The chain employs TRBV2 and TRBJ1-2; no clear D gene. This CDR3 has 14 amino acids. Germline CDR1 and CDR2: SNHLY and FYNNEI. V lost 8 bases to trimming and J lost 4 bases, with 17 bases between them. The CDR3 reads CASVPGNPSYGYTF. The DNA for the CDR3 is TGTGCCAGCGTGCCCGGGAACCCCTCCTATGGCTACACCTTC.

J is TRBJ2-1 and V is TRBV12-5, with 7 bases that match TRBD2. Germline CDR1 is LGHNT and CDR2 is FRNRAP. The J segment lost 3 bases and the V segment lost 6 bases, leaving 11 bases of the junction unmatched. This CDR3 spans 16 amino acids. The CDR3 reads CASGGGGGIGYNEQFF. CDR3 nucleotide sequence: TGTGCTAGTGGCGGTGGGGGGGGGATAGGCTACAATGAGCAGTTCTTC.

The chain couples TRBV19 to TRBJ1-2; 11 bases match TRBD1. The V gene's germline CDR1 is LNHDA and CDR2 SQIVND (reference sequence). The CDR3 loop spans 15 amino acids. Unmatched junction bases numbered 3, after V lost 0 bases and J lost 6 bases. The DNA of the CDR3 is TGTGCCAGTAGTATAGACGGACAGGGGGCAAATGGCTACACCTTC. It codes for CASSIDGQGANGYTF. Complete variable domain (other parts from reference TRBV19 and TRBJ1-2): DGGITQSPKYLFRKEGQNVTLSCEQNLNHDAMYWYRQDPGQGLRLIYYSQIVNDFQKGDIAEGYSVSREKKESFPLTVTSAQKNPTAFYLCASSIDGQGANGYTFGSGTRLTVV.

V and J are TRBV11-2 and TRBJ2-1; D perhaps matches TRBD2 (5 bases). Per germline, CDR1 SGHAT and CDR2 FQNNGV. V lost 1 base to trimming and J lost 8 bases, with 6 bases between them. The CDR3 has 12 residues. As DNA, the CDR3 is TGTGCCAGCAGCTTAGGAGGGCATGAGCAGTTCTTC. Translated: CASSLGGHEQFF.

This chain connects TRBV10-2 to TRBJ1-5; a possible D gene is TRBD1 (5 bases). V lost 6 bases and J lost 2, with 11 bases in between. The germline CDR1 and CDR2 sequences are WSHSY and SAAADI. CDR3 length: 14 amino acids. CDR3 sequence reads: CASSREGGNQPQHF. The DNA of the CDR3 is TGCGCCAGCAGCAGGGAGGGCGGCAATCAGCCCCAGCATTTT.

This chain links TRBV29-1 with TRBJ1-2; D possibly corresponds to TRBD1 (5 bases). Looked up from germline, CDR1 is SQVTM and CDR2 is ANQGSEA. The V end lost 3 bases, the J end lost 7 bases, and 12 bases lay between the germline ends. The CDR3 consists of 12 residues. This CDR3 is CSVEGDLGGYTF. The CDR3, as DNA: TGCAGCGTTGAGGGGGACTTGGGTGGCTACACCTTC.